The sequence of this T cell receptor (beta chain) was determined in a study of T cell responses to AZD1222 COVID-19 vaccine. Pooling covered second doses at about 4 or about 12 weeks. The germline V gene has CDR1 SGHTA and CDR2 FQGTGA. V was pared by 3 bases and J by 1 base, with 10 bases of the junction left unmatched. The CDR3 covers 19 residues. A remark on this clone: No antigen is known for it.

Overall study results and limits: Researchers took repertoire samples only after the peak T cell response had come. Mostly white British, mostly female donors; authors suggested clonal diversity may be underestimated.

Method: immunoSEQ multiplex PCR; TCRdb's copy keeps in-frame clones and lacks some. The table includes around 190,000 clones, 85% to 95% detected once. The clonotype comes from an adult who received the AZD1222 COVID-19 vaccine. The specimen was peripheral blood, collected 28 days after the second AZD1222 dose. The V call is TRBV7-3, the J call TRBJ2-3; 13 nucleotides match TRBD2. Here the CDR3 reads CASSLTSGGYTGGTDTQYF. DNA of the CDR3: TGTGCCAGCAGCTTGACTAGCGGGGGGTATACTGGGGGCACAGATACGCAGTATTTT.